These 11 T cell receptor beta chains share one sample of origin, sequenced in a study of regulatory T cells in long-lasting Graves disease. Time point indicated: persistent/refractory GD, antithyroid drugs over 5 years with positive TRAb. PBMC RNA was the source of the TCR library. Relying on iRepertoire HTBI primers and Arm-PCR of CDR3 regions, the team built TCR beta libraries. MiXCR was run by TCRdb on the multiplex PCR reads, yielding one entry per CDR3 protein. The sample consists of 420,000 or so distinct CDR3 sequences, about 20% of them appearing once. The sequences come from peripheral blood mononuclear cells (PBMCs), collected when the disease was refractory, from a patient treated with antithyroid drugs. The receptors come from a female donor with Graves disease.

The CDR3 DNA reads as TGTGCCAGCAGTCCTAAGGGACTAGCGGGATCCTACGAGCAGTACTTC. It codes for CASSPKGLAGSYEQYF. This chain connects TRBV28 to TRBJ2-7, with TRBD2 matching 13 bases. The V gene end was trimmed by 5 bases and the J gene end by 1 base; junction bases not matched to a gene: 5. The CDR3 sequence is 16 residues long. Germline V gene data show CDR1 as MDHEN and CDR2 as SYDVKM.

J is TRBJ2-7 and V is TRBV4-2, with TRBD2 matching over 11 bases. Germline CDR1 and CDR2: LGHNA and YNFKEQ. The trim removed 4 bases at V and 5 bases at J, leaving 13 bases unmatched. CDR3 size: 17 residues. The CDR3 DNA reads TGTGCCAGCAGCCCCGAGCCAGGACTAGCGGGCCCCCACGAGCAGTACTTC. Its translation is CASSPEPGLAGPHEQYF.

The chain links TRBV7-9 to TRBJ2-5; D gene ambiguous. Germline CDR1 reads SEHNR; CDR2 reads FQNEAQ (reference sequence). This CDR3 has 14 amino acids. V lost 2 bases and J 2 bases, leaving 9 bases between the germline ends. CDR3 region: CASSLSEKQETQYF. The CDR3 DNA reads TGTGCCAGCAGCTTATCAGAGAAGCAAGAGACCCAGTACTTC.

The sample holds a few counts of this clonotype. The chain links TRBV4-3 to TRBJ1-2; D is unresolved. V was shortened by 0 bases and J by 5 bases, with 13 bases between the two germline ends. Germline CDR1 reads LGHNA; CDR2 reads YSLEER. This CDR3 region has 15 residues. The DNA of the CDR3 is TGCGCCAGCAGCCAAGAAATGGTTCTTGAATATGGCTACACCTTC. Encoded protein: CASSQEMVLEYGYTF.

This clonotype was observed at least ten times. CDR3 DNA sequence: TGTGCCAGCAGCTTATCCGGGGTGGGCTATGGCTACACCTTC. It yields the protein CASSLSGVGYGYTF. The rearrangement joins TRBV11-2 to TRBJ1-2; the D is unclear. Germline V gene sequence: CDR1 SGHAT, CDR2 FQNNGV. The CDR3 contains 14 residues. Deletions cut 2 bases from V and 4 bases from J, with 11 bases between.

This clonotype appeared many times. A read error may produce the germline difference seen at one junction end. The chain has TRBV7-7 and TRBJ2-7, with D perhaps TRBD2 (6 bases). The germline CDR1 and CDR2 sequences are SSHAT and FNYEAQ (reference sequence). The CDR3 totals 15 residues. As DNA, the CDR3 is TGTGCTAGCAGCCCTATGGACTGGACTGGGGGGGAGCAGTACTTC. Its translation is CASSPMDWTGGEQYF. Full variable domain (outside the CDR3, taken from reference TRBV7-7 and TRBJ2-7): GAGVSQSPRYKVTKRGQDVTLRCDPISSHATLYWYQQALGQGPEFLTYFNYEAQPDKSGLPSDRFSAERPEGSISTLTIQRTEQRDSAMYRCASSPMDWTGGEQYFGPGTRLTVT.

Turning to this clonotype: A read error may be the cause here, since a much bigger clone is one base away. The chain links TRBV6-1 to TRBJ1-1; 11 nucleotides agree with TRBD1. The CDR3 covers 15 residues. Per the germline V gene, CDR1 is MNHNS and CDR2 is SASEGT. This chain's CDR3 is CAGRGTGGVNTEAFF. CDR3 bases: TGTGCCGGCAGGGGGACAGGGGGGGTGAACACTGAAGCTTTCTTT.

The chain carries TRBV3-1 and TRBJ1-6; D is unclear. The V gene lost 4 bases and the J gene lost 14 bases, with 21 bases spanning the gap. The CDR3 consists of 15 residues. Per germline, CDR1 LGHDT and CDR2 YNNKEL (reference sequence). The CDR3 is CASSPARSPLSALHF. The CDR3 coding sequence is TGTGCCAGCAGCCCAGCGCGGTCCCCTCTTTCTGCCCTCCACTTT. Combining the CDR3 with reference TRBV3-1 and TRBJ1-6 gives the whole variable domain DTAVSQTPKYLVTQMGNDKSIKCEQNLGHDTMYWYKQDSKKFLKIMFSYNNKELIINETVPNRFSPKSPDKAHLNLHINSLELGDSAVYFCASSPARSPLSALHFGNGTRLTVT.

In this sample, this clonotype turned up many times. The rearrangement joins TRBV6-2 or TRBV6-3 to TRBJ1-2; 8 positions agree with TRBD1. The CDR3 is 10 amino acids. V was clipped by 10 bases and J by 7 bases; unmatched bases: 2. The V gene's germline CDR1 is MNHEY and CDR2 SVGEGT. This CDR3 reads CATQGAGYTF. CDR3 bases: TGTGCCACCCAGGGGGCTGGCTACACCTTC.

Points on this clonotype: One end of the junction fails to match germline, which may point to a read error. The gene calls are TRBV29-1 and TRBJ1-4, with D tentatively TRBD1 (5 bases). CDR3 length: 16 residues. From germline, CDR1 is SQVTM and CDR2 ANQGSEA. The CDR3 loop reads CSVGPMTAGNNKKLFF. For the CDR3, the DNA is TGCAGCGTTGGCCCGATGACAGCTGGGAATAATAAAAAACTGTTTTTT. The variable domain in full, completed from reference TRBV29-1 and TRBJ1-4, reads SAVISQKPSRDICQRGTSLTIQCQVDSQVTMMFWYRQQPGQSLTLIATANQGSEATYESGFVIDKFPISRPNLTFSTLTVSNMSPEDSSIYLCSVGPMTAGNNKKLFFGSGTQLSVL.

This clonotype was recorded a few times. The chain has TRBV20-1 and TRBJ2-4; TRBD2 might be the D (7 bases). CDR1 DFQATT and CDR2 SNEGSKA come from the germline V gene (reference sequence). This CDR3 has 15 amino acids. With 5 bases removed from V and 0 bases from J, the gap between germline ends came to 14 bases. CDR3 protein: CSASFGGLAKNIQYF. CDR3 DNA: TGCAGTGCTTCATTCGGGGGGCTAGCCAAAAACATTCAGTACTTC.